The 26 T cell receptor beta chains given below trace back to one sample, sequenced in a study of Graves' ophthalmopathy and Graves' hyperthyroidism. Amplification targeted the TCR beta CDR3 regions, with RNA transcripts as the source material. The authors performed first-round RT-PCR with HTBI primers and then a second-round multiplex PCR. TCRdb itself ran the multiplex PCR reads through MiXCR, one entry per CDR3 protein. This repertoire shows over 450,000 distinct CDR3 sequences, around 14% found once; its top ten account for 9.8%. The sample comprised blood. The receptors were sampled from a woman in her 30s with Graves' ophthalmopathy.

This clonotype was seen repeatedly, ten times or more. This rearrangement joins TRBV6-1 to TRBJ1-3; D unclear. This CDR3 is 15 amino acids long. Germline V gene lookup returns CDR1 MNHNS and CDR2 SASEGT. Trimming pared 9 bases from V and 0 bases from J, leaving 15 bases between. CDR3 DNA: TGTGCCAGTCGACCGGACGTACGCTCTGGAAACACCATATATTTT. Its protein is CASRPDVRSGNTIYF.

This clonotype showed up many times. V usage is TRBV27 and J usage is TRBJ1-6; 7 nucleotides line up with TRBD1. V lost 3 bases, J lost 6 bases, and 2 bases stayed unmatched. CDR3 length equals 14 residues. Looked up from germline, CDR1 is MNHEY and CDR2 is SMNVEV (reference sequence). CDR3 nucleotides: TGTGCCAGCAGTTTTCAGGGGGGTAATTCACCCCTCCACTTT. Translating it yields CASSFQGGNSPLHF.

This clonotype was seen ten or more times. The chain recombines TRBV4-1 with TRBJ2-7; TRBD1 is a possible D gene (5 bases). Trimming took off 5 bases at V and 0 bases at J, with 14 bases between the two ends. The CDR3 loop spans 15 amino acids. Germline V gene sequence: CDR1 MGHRA, CDR2 YSYEKL. CDR3 in DNA: TGCGCCAGCAGCTTAGGATCGCAGGGCTCCTACGAGCAGTACTTC. Translating it yields CASSLGSQGSYEQYF.

This clonotype has a count of ten or more. A read error may account for a junction end that differs from germline. This sequence joins TRBV6-5 and TRBJ1-3; the match to TRBD1 covers 7 bases. This CDR3 is 14 amino acids long. Germline V CDR1 and CDR2: MNHEY, SVGAGI. The CDR3 reads CASGYRGLGNTIYF. For the CDR3, the DNA is TGTGCCAGCGGTTACAGGGGACTCGGAAACACCATATATTTT.

The J gene is TRBJ1-1, the V gene TRBV6-1, with unresolved D. V was clipped by 2 bases and J by 4 bases, with 11 bases between them. The CDR3 sequence is 14 residues long. CDR1 and CDR2 from the germline V gene are MNHNS and SASEGT. The CDR3 bases are TGTGCCAGCAGTGAACTAGCGGGAGGCACTGAAGCTTTCTTT. Amino acid sequence: CASSELAGGTEAFF.

This clonotype was seen many times. This chain connects TRBV27 to TRBJ1-6, with D maybe TRBD1 (6 bases). V was trimmed by 2 bases and J by 10 bases, leaving 12 bases between them. The CDR3 is made up of 14 amino acids. Germline CDR1 and CDR2: MNHEY and SMNVEV (reference sequence). The CDR3 here is CASSLGGGSSPLHF. Written as DNA, the CDR3 is TGTGCCAGCAGTTTAGGCGGGGGCTCGTCACCCCTCCACTTT.

This clonotype was found many times. V gene TRBV12-3 or TRBV12-4 combines with J gene TRBJ1-3, with D unresolved. The CDR3 loop spans 16 amino acids. The V end lost 6 bases, the J end lost 0 bases, and 15 bases lay between the germline ends. CDR3 in amino acids: CASRPSTGISGNTIYF. CDR3 DNA: TGTGCCAGCAGACCCTCAACGGGGATCTCTGGAAACACCATATATTTT.

In this sample, this clonotype turned up many times. The J gene is TRBJ1-5, the V gene TRBV6-8, with TRBD1 matching over 9 bases. Per germline, CDR1 MNHGY and CDR2 SAAAGT. V gave up 4 bases and J gave up 4 bases; unmatched junction bases: 8. The CDR3 extends over 16 amino acids. The CDR3 sequence is CASSSRDRVRNQPQHF. The CDR3 DNA sequence: TGTGCCAGCAGTTCTAGGGACAGGGTAAGGAATCAGCCCCAGCATTTT.

This clonotype showed up many times. This rearrangement joins TRBV2 to TRBJ2-7, with D tentatively TRBD1 (5 bases). V was trimmed by 6 bases and J by 7 bases, leaving 13 bases between them. Germline-derived CDR1 and CDR2 are SNHLY and FYNNEI. The CDR3 length is 12 residues. This CDR3 is CASRPTASEQYF. In DNA, the CDR3 is TGTGCCAGCAGGCCGACAGCCTCGGAGCAGTACTTC.

This clonotype was seen at least ten times. The rearrangement links TRBV28 to TRBJ1-6, with D perhaps TRBD1 (5 bases). Trimming shortened V by 5 bases and J by 9 bases, and 14 bases separated the two germline ends. Germline V gives CDR1 MDHEN, CDR2 SYDVKM. The CDR3 extends over 14 amino acids. Written as DNA, the CDR3 is TGTGCCAGCAGTAGAGACGGCGGGGCTTCACCCCTCCACTTT. Its protein product is CASSRDGGASPLHF.

This clonotype was recorded many times. This chain connects TRBV12-3 or TRBV12-4 to TRBJ2-7; 7 nucleotides line up with TRBD1. Trimming cost V 4 bases and J 2 bases; bases outside gene matches: 5. The CDR3 totals 14 residues. The CDR3 region has the DNA TGTGCCAGCAGTTCGCAACAGGGGCCCTACGAGCAGTACTTC. It is translated as CASSSQQGPYEQYF.

This clonotype was counted at least ten times. The chain links TRBV12-3 or TRBV12-4 to TRBJ1-2; no reliable D call. The CDR3 runs 15 residues. V dropped 1 base and J dropped 2 bases, with 11 bases sitting between them. CDR3 protein: CASSLDRPRNYGYTF. For the CDR3, the DNA is TGTGCCAGCAGTTTAGACCGGCCGCGGAACTATGGCTACACCTTC.

V usage is TRBV30 and J usage is TRBJ2-4; TRBD2 might be the D (5 bases). Germline V CDR1 and CDR2: GTSNPN, SVGIG (reference sequence). The CDR3 loop spans 14 amino acids. V gave up 2 bases and J gave up 0 bases, with 8 bases separating them. CDR3 nucleotides: TGTGCCTGGAGTCGAGGACTAGCCAAAAACATTCAGTACTTC. This translates into CAWSRGLAKNIQYF. Full variable domain (missing parts from reference TRBV30 and TRBJ2-4): SQTIHQWPATLVQPVGSPLSLECTVEGTSNPNLYWYRQAAGRGLQLLFYSVGIGQISSEVPQNLSASRPQDRQFILSSKKLLLSDSGFYLCAWSRGLAKNIQYFGAGTRLSVL.

This clonotype was observed many times. This chain joins TRBV20-1 and TRBJ2-7; 7 bases are a match to TRBD2. The CDR3 spans 14 residues. J lost 0 bases, V lost 6 bases, and 8 bases had no gene match. CDR1 DFQATT and CDR2 SNEGSKA come from the germline V gene (reference sequence). The CDR3 loop reads CSASERGYSYEQYF. The CDR3, as DNA: TGCAGTGCGTCGGAGCGGGGTTACTCCTACGAGCAGTACTTC.

This clonotype appeared many times. This sequence joins TRBV7-2 and TRBJ1-2, with D maybe TRBD1 (6 bases). Germline CDR1 and CDR2: SGHTA and FQGNSA. The CDR3 length is 15 residues. Trimming pared 4 bases from V and 5 bases from J, leaving 17 bases between. CDR3 in DNA: TGTGCCAGCAGCTCACGACAAGGGGGAGCTTATGGCTACACCTTC. Translated: CASSSRQGGAYGYTF.

In this sample, this clonotype turned up many times. The DNA of the CDR3 is TGTGCCAGCAGTCGAACACTCGACTACGAGCAGTACTTC. As protein: CASSRTLDYEQYF. V gene TRBV6-1 combines with J gene TRBJ2-7; D is undetermined. Germline loops: CDR1 MNHNS, CDR2 SASEGT. The CDR3 length is 13 residues. The V and J ends lost 5 bases and 3 bases respectively, with 11 bases between them.

This clonotype was counted at least ten times. The genes are TRBV12-3 or TRBV12-4 and TRBJ1-1, with D hard to call. This CDR3 has 13 amino acids. The ends were cut back, 7 bases at V and 0 bases at J, with 9 bases in the middle. Written as DNA, the CDR3 is TGTGCCAGCATGTGGCAGCTGAACACTGAAGCTTTCTTT. The encoded protein is CASMWQLNTEAFF.

This clonotype was detected ten times or more. The V and J genes are TRBV24-1 and TRBJ2-5; D gene unclear. The germline V gene has CDR1 KGHDR and CDR2 SFDVKD. This CDR3 has 13 residues. Trimming cost V 5 bases and J 2 bases, with 8 bases left between them. The CDR3 region has the DNA TGTGCCACCAGTGGAACAGTTCAAGAGACCCAGTACTTC. Its protein is CATSGTVQETQYF.

This clonotype was observed at least ten times. The chain has TRBV7-8 and TRBJ2-7, with D tentatively TRBD1 (5 bases). V lost 1 base to trimming and J lost 6 bases, with 19 bases between them. Germline CDR1 is SGHVS and CDR2 is FQNEAQ. The CDR3 consists of 16 residues. The CDR3: CASSLVRGLPTTEQYF. CDR3 in DNA: TGTGCCAGCAGCTTAGTAAGGGGCTTACCTACTACCGAGCAGTACTTC.

This clonotype has a count of ten or more. A junction boundary mismatches the germline segment, possibly from a read error. The chain couples TRBV2 to TRBJ1-6, with TRBD1 matching 8 bases. The CDR3 is made up of 11 amino acids. CDR1 is SNHLY and CDR2 is FYNNEI in the germline V gene. The CDR3 DNA reads TGTGCCAGCAGGGGGGGACAGGCCCCTCTCTTT. Amino acid sequence: CASRGGQAPLF.

At least ten counts were recorded for this clonotype. At one of its ends the junction is not consistent with the germline gene, which may arise from a read error. The chain couples TRBV6-1 to TRBJ1-5; D gene unclear. Germline CDR1 is MNHNS and CDR2 is SASEGT. CDR3 length: 15 amino acids. CDR3 in amino acids: CASSERPSSNQPQHF. CDR3 nucleotide sequence: TGCGCCAGCAGTGAACGACCGTCCAGCAATCAGCCCCAGCATTTT.

The chain couples TRBV10-3 to TRBJ1-2; D not certain. The CDR3 loop spans 16 amino acids. V dropped 0 bases and J dropped 8 bases, with 19 bases sitting between them. Germline lookup yields CDR1 ENHRY and CDR2 SYGVKD. The CDR3 protein is CAISESAGTRSHGYTF. CDR3 DNA sequence: TGTGCCATCAGTGAGTCCGCGGGCACTAGATCCCACGGCTACACCTTC.

With respect to this clonotype: A junction end diverges from the germline sequence, so it may reflect a read error. CDR3 sequence: CASREEGRNTEAFF. CDR3 DNA: TGTGCCAGCAGAGAAGAGGGACGGAACACTGAAGCTTTCTTT. V gene TRBV2 combines with J gene TRBJ1-1, with D maybe TRBD1 (5 bases). The CDR3 totals 14 residues. Germline V lookup: CDR1 SNHLY, CDR2 FYNNEI. The whole variable domain, remainder taken from reference TRBV2 and TRBJ1-1, is EPEVTQTPSHQVTQMGQEVILRCVPISNHLYFYWYRQILGQKVEFLVSFYNNEISEKSEIFDDQFSVERPDGSNFTLKIRSTKLEDSAMYFCASREEGRNTEAFFGQGTRLTVV.

The chain uses TRBV3-1 and TRBJ1-1; no reliable D call. The CDR3 has 17 residues. Per the germline V gene, CDR1 is LGHDT and CDR2 is YNNKEL (reference sequence). Trimming shortened V by 7 bases and J by 1 base, and 22 bases separated the two germline ends. The CDR3, as DNA: TGTGCCAGCACCCCTAATCTACGGACGACGTCGAACACTGAAGCTTTCTTT. It translates to CASTPNLRTTSNTEAFF.

In this sample, this clonotype turned up many times. V is TRBV15 and J is TRBJ2-2, with unresolved D. This CDR3 region has 16 residues. Germline V lookup: CDR1 LNHNV, CDR2 YYDKDF (reference sequence). V was cut by 0 bases and J by 5 bases, with 13 bases left in between. In nucleotides, the CDR3 is TGTGCCACCAGCAGAGATCGTGTACAGTTAACCGGGGAGCTGTTTTTT. Translated: CATSRDRVQLTGELFF.

This clonotype was counted ten times or more. The chain combines TRBV6-2 or TRBV6-3 with TRBJ1-5, with a weak D call TRBD1 (5 bases). Germline V gene sequence: CDR1 MNHEY, CDR2 SVGEGT. Trimming left V 3 bases short and J 2 bases short, with 8 bases between. This CDR3 has 14 amino acids. CDR3 nucleotides: TGTGCCAGCAGTTATGGGACGGGCAATCAGCCCCAGCATTTT. Translation gives CASSYGTGNQPQHF.